This TCR beta chain was identified in a study of identical twins (TCRdb year 2016). General notes on the study: The study deep-sequenced TCR alpha and beta repertoires from monozygotic twins, unrelated adults of various ages and cord blood to test whether fetal clonotypes persist. To rule out contamination, the twin experiments were replicated at different times with different library preparation protocols.

A distance of 7 bases separates the germline ends of V and J, which lose 0 bases and 7 bases respectively. The CDR3 measures 12 amino acids from cysteine to phenylalanine. The entry retains the CDR3 DNA only, 36 bases that are in frame from base 1. Based on the germline V gene, the CDR1 and CDR2 sequences are MNHEY and SVGAGI. Overall study results and their limits: Out-of-frame TCR alpha sharing in monozygotic twins was systematically underestimated by recombination models, whereas sharing between unrelated individuals was in agreement with the recombination models. Compared with coincidental sharing between unrelated individuals, out-of-frame TCR alpha sequences shared between twins showed an excess of sequences with low generation probability. Zero-insertion analyses could be partly confounded by invariant T cells such as MAIT and iNKT, although diverse VJ usage argued against such confounding for most clonotypes. Abundant cord blood beta clonotypes had fewer insertions, young adult naive repertoires showed a similar but weaker trend, and memory repertoires showed no such trend. In beta out-of-frame sequences, excess twin sharing was weaker, because having fewer shared sequences lowered the signal-to-noise ratio. Conclusions relied on cross-sectional statistical analysis, since the same donors could not be followed over many years.

Remarks on this clonotype: The clone's antigen remains unknown. No much larger clonotype is one base removed from it; base qualities were not supplied.

Library construction relied on 5' RACE. Sequenced using an Illumina HiSeq 2000. Template switching introduced a universal primer binding site; the final cDNA contained a unique molecular identifier, enabling accurate counting of TCR cDNA molecules. Specific primers in the conserved constant-segment region were used to synthesize first-strand cDNA for TCR alpha and beta chains. To control for contamination, every cDNA library was double barcoded, receiving both a SMART-Mk sample barcode and Illumina barcodes. TruSeq adapter sequences, together with Illumina sample barcodes, were added in two successive PCR steps. The Illumina HiSeq platform was used with custom primers to sequence TCR alpha and beta cDNA libraries. Under the source paper's analysis protocol: MiGEC processed the raw reads to extract unique molecular identifiers, while MiXCR was used to determine the CDR3 positions. Recombination models were inferred per individual with the repgenHMM and IGoR tools using an EM algorithm. Shared clonotypes were analyzed with the tcR package in R, and sharing was normalized by the product of cloneset sizes. To study raw recombination free of thymic and clonal selection effects, out-of-frame nonproductive sequences were analyzed. The public sequencing data were trimmed at Q25 with fastp and processed into clonotypes with MiXCR by TCRdb, which kept only in-frame beta chains. Each entry merges the rows of one CDR3 protein and shows their most common DNA and genes. The V and J calls follow TCRdb's processing rather than the paper's. This sample has just over 500,000 distinct CDR3 sequences in its table, and less than 25% of those were observed once. The ten top clones hold under 0.95% of the sample.

Every donor was a healthy Caucasian. The twin cohort comprised three pairs of female monozygotic twins, all aged about 18 to 29 years. Positive isolation kits from Invitrogen were used to isolate the CD4+ and CD8+ T cell populations. In addition, the sample was reused for a study of T cells expressing NK-cell markers. As the second paper documents: Three sorted T-cell subsets (CD3+CD56+NKG2C+, CD3+CD56+NKG2C- and CD3+CD56-NKG2C+) from 7 to 9 donors had their TCR beta-chain repertoires profiled. Among the eight sequenced donors, only one was HCMV-seronegative, while the other seven were HCMV-seropositive. To restrict sorting to alphabetaTCR-expressing T cells, an anti-gammadeltaTCR antibody was added in several experiments. In six donors, the dominant CD3+CD56+NKG2C+ clonotypes ranked among the top 10 CD8+ clonotypes, making up about 1.0-7.0% of CD8+ T cells. Those dominant clonotypes were again the most abundant among CD3+CD56-NKG2C+ cells in a handful of donors, at roughly 25-65%. Whether the expanded NKG2C-expressing T cell clones were specific for HCMV antigens remained unclear. Randomly selected healthy volunteers, three men and five women, were used as the eight sequenced donors. To determine HCMV serostatus, a commercial ELISA kit was used to detect HCMV-specific IgG in serum. MIGEC was used to demultiplex reads and group the reads by UMI, and MiTCR was used to assemble and quantify clonotypes. To exclude erroneous sequences, only TCR cDNA sequences supported by at least two reads were retained. The tcR package was used for downstream repertoire analysis, and clonotypes were matched between fractions using CDR3 nucleotide sequence together with V segment. VDJmatch was used to annotate antigen specificity against VDJdb, with one amino acid substitution in CDR3 allowed.

This clonotype originated in a woman between 18 and 29 years old in good health. The chain employs TRBV6-5 and TRBJ2-7; the D gene is not confidently resolved. The sequenced material came from CD4+ T cells sorted from blood. Here is the DNA: TGTGCCAGCAGTTACTCGACGAGTGAGCAGTACTTC. Its translation is CASSYSTSEQYF.